This T cell receptor beta chain came from a study of cytomegalovirus exposure and HLA in healthy donors. Study-wide context: An early release of data contained roughly 86 million unique TCRs, which came from HLA-typed donors. The study, taken as a whole, reports: It was assumed in the presence/absence analyses that sequencing depth was roughly uniform across donors.

The CDR3 is 19 residues long. Germline V gene data show CDR1 as MDHEN and CDR2 as SYDVKM. The junction had 10 bases not matched to a gene; V was cut back by 4 bases and J by 1 base. Primers: 60 Vbeta forward and 13 Jbeta reverse. As originally analysed: Later analysis identified 65 million to 80 million unique TCR beta chains, approximately 11 million shared. Profiling relied on immunoSEQ multiplex PCR, and the TCRdb table lists in-frame clones only, not all of them. V, J and clone size derive from that table, while D and trimming were established from the DNA sequence. The data hold roughly 120,000 clones, with over 60% observed a single time. On this clone itself: What it recognizes is unknown.

Sequenced input: PBMCs. This sequence joins TRBV28 and TRBJ2-6, with 10 bases fitting TRBD1. The sequence came from a woman aged 18-29 years in good health and CMV-seropositive. CDR3 nucleotides: TGTGCCAGCAGTTACCGCCGGGACAGGGGAGTGTCTGGGGCCAACGTCCTGACTTTC. Protein: CASSYRRDRGVSGANVLTF.